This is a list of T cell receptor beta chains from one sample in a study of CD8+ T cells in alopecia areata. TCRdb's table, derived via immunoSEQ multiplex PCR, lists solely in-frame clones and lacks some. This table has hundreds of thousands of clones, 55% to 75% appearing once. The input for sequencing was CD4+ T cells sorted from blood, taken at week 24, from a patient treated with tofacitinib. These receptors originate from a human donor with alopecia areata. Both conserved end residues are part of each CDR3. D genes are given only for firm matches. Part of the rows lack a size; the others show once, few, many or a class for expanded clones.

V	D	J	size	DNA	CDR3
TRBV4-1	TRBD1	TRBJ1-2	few	TGCGCCAGCAGCCAAGAAGGGACAGGGAGACTCTATGGCTACACCTTC	CASSQEGTGRLYGYTF
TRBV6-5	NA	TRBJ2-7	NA	TGTGCCAGCAGCCAGGGGCAGGGGGGTTCCTACGAGCAGTACTTC	CASSQGQGGSYEQYF
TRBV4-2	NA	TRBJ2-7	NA	TGTGCCAGCAGCCAGGAAAAGGCTTTTAGCTACGAGCAGTACTTC	CASSQEKAFSYEQYF
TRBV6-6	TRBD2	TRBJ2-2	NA	TGTGCCAGCACTCGGGGGGGCACGACCGGGGAGCTGTTTTTT	CASTRGGTTGELFF
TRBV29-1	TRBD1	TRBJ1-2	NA	TGCAGCGTTGGACAGGGGGGCGGCTACACCTTC	CSVGQGGGYTF
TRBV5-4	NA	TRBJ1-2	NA	TGTGCCATCCTCTTAGGATCGACAGGACGTAACCCCCCGCGTGGCTACACCTTC	CAILLGSTGRNPPRGYTF
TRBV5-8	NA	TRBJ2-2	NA	TGTGCCAGCCCCGGATGGGGATCCGGGGAGCTGTTTTTT	CASPGWGSGELFF
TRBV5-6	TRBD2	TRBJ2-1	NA	TGTGCCAGCAGCTTGGCCGGGACTAGGGAGCAGTTCTTC	CASSLAGTREQFF
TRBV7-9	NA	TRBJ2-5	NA	TGTGCCAGCAGCTTAGCGCCAGCCCAAGAGACCCAGTACTTC	CASSLAPAQETQYF
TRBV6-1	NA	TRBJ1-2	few	TGTGCCAGCAGTGAAGCGCGCAGGGCTGGTGGCTACACCTTC	CASSEARRAGGYTF
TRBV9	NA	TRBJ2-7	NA	TGTGCCAGCAGCGTAGCCGGAGGGTACTACGAGCAGTACTTC	CASSVAGGYYEQYF
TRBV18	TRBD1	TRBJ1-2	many	TGTGCCAGCTCACCGGCGGACAGGGGTGACTATGGCTACACCTTC	CASSPADRGDYGYTF
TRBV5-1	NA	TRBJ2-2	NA	TGCGCCAGCAGCTTAGCTGCCGCCAAGGGCACCGGGGAGCTGTTTTTT	CASSLAAAKGTGELFF
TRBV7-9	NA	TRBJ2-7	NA	TGTGCCAGCAGCGGGGCCGAGCAGTACTTC	CASSGAEQYF
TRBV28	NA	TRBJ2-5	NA	TGTGCCAGCAGCTCCCCTCAGGGGGGGGAGACCCAGTACTTC	CASSSPQGGETQYF
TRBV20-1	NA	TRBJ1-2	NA	TGCAGTGCTAGCACAGGGTTAGGCTACACCTTC	CSASTGLGYTF
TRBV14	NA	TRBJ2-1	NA	TGTGCCAGCAGCCCGGGGCCCTACAATGAGCAGTTCTTC	CASSPGPYNEQFF
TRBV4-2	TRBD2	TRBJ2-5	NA	TGTGCCAGCAGCCACCTCGGCAGCGGGGGGCGGGTGCCCTCGACCCAGTACTTC	CASSHLGSGGRVPSTQYF
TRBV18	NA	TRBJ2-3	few	TGTGCCAGCTCACCAACAGGGACAAGCACAGATACGCAGTATTTT	CASSPTGTSTDTQYF
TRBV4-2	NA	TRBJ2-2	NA	TGTGCCAGCACCGAGGGGATCGCAAACACCGGGGAGCTGTTTTTT	CASTEGIANTGELFF
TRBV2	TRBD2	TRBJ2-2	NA	TGTGCCAGCAGTGACAGCCTACCCGGGACTAGCGACACCGGGGAGCTGTTTTTT	CASSDSLPGTSDTGELFF
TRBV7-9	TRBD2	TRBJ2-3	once	TGTGCCAGCAGCTCCTATTACCGACTAGCGGGCCCAGATACGCAGTATTTT	CASSSYYRLAGPDTQYF
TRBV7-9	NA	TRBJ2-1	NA	TGTGCCTCCCTTATCGGCGCAGGCTACAATGAGCAGTTCTTC	CASLIGAGYNEQFF
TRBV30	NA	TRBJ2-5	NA	TGTGCCTGTAGGCTCTACGAGTACCAAGAGACCCAGTACTTC	CACRLYEYQETQYF
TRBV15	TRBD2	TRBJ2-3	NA	TGTGCCACCAGCAGACGAAGCGGGGGAGGCACAGATACGCAGTATTTT	CATSRRSGGGTDTQYF
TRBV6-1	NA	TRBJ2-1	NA	TGTGCCAGCAGTGAAGCGTTCAGGGTAGGAAATGAGCAGTTCTTC	CASSEAFRVGNEQFF
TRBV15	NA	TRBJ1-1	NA	TGTGCCACCAGCAGAGGTATAAGGGGTGCCGTCACTGAAGCTTTCTTT	CATSRGIRGAVTEAFF
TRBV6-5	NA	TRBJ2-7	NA	TGTGCCAGCAGTCCCTCTGGGACAGCGGGAAACGAGCAGTACTTC	CASSPSGTAGNEQYF
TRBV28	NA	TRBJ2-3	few	TGTGCCAGCAGTCCTCAGATATCGGGCCGAGGGAGCACAGATACGCAGTATTTT	CASSPQISGRGSTDTQYF
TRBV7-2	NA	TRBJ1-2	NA	TGTGCCAGCAGCTCATTCACGGGCTACACCTTC	CASSSFTGYTF
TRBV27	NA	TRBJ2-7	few	TGTGCCAGCAGTTTATCTCCAGGGAGCTCCTACGAGCAGTACTTC	CASSLSPGSSYEQYF
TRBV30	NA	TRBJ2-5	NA	TGTGCCTGGAGTTTCCTAATGAGGGAGACCCAGTACTTC	CAWSFLMRETQYF
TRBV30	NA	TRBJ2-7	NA	TGTGCCTGGAGTGTAACCGGATACGAGCAGTACTTC	CAWSVTGYEQYF
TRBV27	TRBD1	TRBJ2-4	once	TGTGCCAGTACAGGGGGAGCCAAAAACATTCAGTACTTC	CASTGGAKNIQYF
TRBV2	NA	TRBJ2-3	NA	TGTGCCAGCAGTGAACTGGGCACAGATACGCAGTATTTT	CASSELGTDTQYF
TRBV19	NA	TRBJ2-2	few	TGTGCCAGTAGTATGGCAGCAGGAGCCACCGGGGAGCTGTTTTTT	CASSMAAGATGELFF
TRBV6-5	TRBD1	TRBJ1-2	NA	TGTGCCAGCACCCGAACAGGGGAAGGCTACACCTTC	CASTRTGEGYTF
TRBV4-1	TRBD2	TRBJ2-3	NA	TGCGCCAGCAGCCAAGATTATCAGACTAGCGAGAGGACAGATACGCAGTATTTT	CASSQDYQTSERTDTQYF
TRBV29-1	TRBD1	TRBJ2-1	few	TGCAGCGTGACAGGGAGAGCCTACAATGAGCAGTTCTTC	CSVTGRAYNEQFF
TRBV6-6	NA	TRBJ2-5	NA	TGTGCCAGCAGGGAACGAAGGGAGACCCAGTACTTC	CASRERRETQYF
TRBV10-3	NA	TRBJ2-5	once	TGTGCCATCAGTGGGGTAGTGGGGCAAGAGACCCAGTACTTC	CAISGVVGQETQYF
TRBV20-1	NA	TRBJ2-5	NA	TGCAGTTTGGGCAGCGAAGAGACCCAGTACTTC	CSLGSEETQYF
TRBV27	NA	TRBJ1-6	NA	TGTGCCAGCAGTCCCACAGGGCTGTCACCCCTCCACTTT	CASSPTGLSPLHF
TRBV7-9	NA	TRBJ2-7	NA	TGTGCCAGCAGCGACAGTTTTTCCTACGAGCAGTACTTC	CASSDSFSYEQYF
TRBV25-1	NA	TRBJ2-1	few	TGTGCCAGCAGTGAATATAGGTTGGGGACCGGGGGCAATGAGCAGTTCTTC	CASSEYRLGTGGNEQFF
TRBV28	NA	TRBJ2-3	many	TGTGCCAGCAGTCCTGACAGACCCCCTCGGGTTACGCAGTATTTT	CASSPDRPPRVTQYF
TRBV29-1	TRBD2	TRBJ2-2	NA	TGCAGCGTTCAGACTAGCGGGGACGCCGGGGAGCTGTTTTTT	CSVQTSGDAGELFF
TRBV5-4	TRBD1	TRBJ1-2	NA	TGTGCCAGCGCAGAATCACAGGGGAGGGGCTATGGCTACACCTTC	CASAESQGRGYGYTF